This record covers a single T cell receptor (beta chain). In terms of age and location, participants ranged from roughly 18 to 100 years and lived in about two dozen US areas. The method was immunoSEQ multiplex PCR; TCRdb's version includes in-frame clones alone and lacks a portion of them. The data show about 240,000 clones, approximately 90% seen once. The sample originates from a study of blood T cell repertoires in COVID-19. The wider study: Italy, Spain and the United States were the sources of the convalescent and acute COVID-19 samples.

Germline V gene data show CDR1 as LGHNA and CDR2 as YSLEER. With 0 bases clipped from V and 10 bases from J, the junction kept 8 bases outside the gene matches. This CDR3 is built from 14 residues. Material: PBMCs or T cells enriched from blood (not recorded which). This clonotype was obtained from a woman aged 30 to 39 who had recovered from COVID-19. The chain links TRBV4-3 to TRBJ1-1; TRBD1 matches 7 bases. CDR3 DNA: TGCGCCAGCAGCCAAGATACAGGGGCGCTAGGAGCTTTCTTT. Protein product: CASSQDTGALGAFF.